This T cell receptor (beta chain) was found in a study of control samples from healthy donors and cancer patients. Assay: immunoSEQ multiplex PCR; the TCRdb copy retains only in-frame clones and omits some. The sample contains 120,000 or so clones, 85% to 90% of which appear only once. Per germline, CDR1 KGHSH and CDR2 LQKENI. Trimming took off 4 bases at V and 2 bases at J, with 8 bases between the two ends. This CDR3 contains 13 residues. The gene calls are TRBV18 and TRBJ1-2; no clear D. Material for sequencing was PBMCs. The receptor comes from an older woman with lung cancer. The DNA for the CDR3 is TGTGCCAGCTCACAAGAGAAAAACTATGGCTACACCTTC. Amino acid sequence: CASSQEKNYGYTF.